Reported below is one T cell receptor beta chain. Its antigen has not been determined. Base qualities are not provided; no much larger clone lies one nucleotide away. Reading the germline V gene gives CDR1 LGHNA and CDR2 YSLEER. The trim is 7 bases for V and 4 bases for J, with a gap of 16 bases between the germline ends. The CDR3 spans 15 residues, from the cysteine through the phenylalanine. Only the CDR3 portion is preserved as DNA: 45 bases, with reading frame beginning at the first base. Receptor amplification or capture employed 5' RACE. A second about 7 to 12 cycle PCR used a sample-barcoded 5' primer and a J-beta primer mix. Each TCR beta cDNA molecule received a unique molecular identifier from a template-switch 5' adaptor carrying 12 random nucleotides. Each sample yielded at least 2.5 million CDR3-containing paired-end reads. All of the RNA was converted into first-strand cDNA using the Mint cDNA synthesis kit, with a TRBC-specific oligonucleotide serving as the primer. After uracil-DNA glycosylase treatment, a first 18-cycle PCR used universal primers M1SS and BC2_uni_R on all cDNA. For the original study's pipeline: For normalization, 1 million high-quality reads were randomly selected from each sample, with every read carrying a distinct molecular identifier. Reads with shared molecular identifiers were discarded instead of being binned into consensus sequences. MiTCR, set to a Q25 quality threshold and the strictest error-elimination algorithm, was used for CDR3 identification, clonotype clustering and error correction. A nonparametric unseen species model with Euler transformation was used to estimate a lower bound on total TCR beta diversity. TCRdb applied fastp at Q25 and MiXCR to the public reads, then kept only in-frame beta chains. Rows merge per CDR3 protein into single entries with the most common DNA and genes. TCRdb's processing, not the authors', yielded these V and J calls. The sample data list 1.8 million or so distinct CDR3 sequences, and about 39% of these were observed just once. The ten biggest clones cover around 23% of the sample.

These data belong to a study of blood T cells in healthy people across ages (dated by TCRdb to about 2015). Describing the broader study: Template switching captured roughly one uniquely barcoded TCR beta cDNA molecule per two T cells in model experiments. Using deep sequencing normalized with unique cDNA molecular identifiers, the study measured how TCR beta repertoire diversity changes with age. The donors were split into four age groups: young (average 16 years), middle-aged (about 40), aged (approximately 59) and long-lived (more than 80). To avoid experimental bias, donors of different ages were spread randomly across the sequencing lanes. Two additional independent replicas of 1 million unique cDNA reads from the same blood draw were analyzed for two donors (one aged 18 to 30 and one aged 80 or older).

What the work shows at the level of the full study, not this receptor alone: Observed TCR beta diversity per million T cells fell roughly linearly with age, and a significant reduction was already apparent by age approximately 41. Compared with the aged group, the long-lived group had more naive CD4+ T cells, fewer expanded clones and increased TCR diversity, a pattern suggesting age selection. Observed TCR beta diversity correlated strongly with the percentage of naive T cells measured by flow cytometry. Total diversity estimates from one million sequenced T cells were considered lower bounds and underestimates. Since profiling was done on bulk unsorted PBMCs, naive and antigen-experienced compartments could not be conclusively compared. Because the CMV infection status of the donors was unknown, age-related changes in expanded clonotypes may potentially have been confounded.

Systemically healthy Caucasian individuals from Russia, about 38 in total and aged roughly 6 to 100 years, were included as donors. Each donor gave 8 to 10 milliliters of peripheral blood, collected into EDTA-treated Vacutainer tubes. PBMCs were isolated by Ficoll-Paque density-gradient centrifugation, with at least 6 million obtained per sample. Total RNA was extracted from PBMCs with Trizol reagent, with at least 5 micrograms obtained per sample. For every donor, an aliquot of PBMCs went through flow cytometry to measure the percentages of naive CD45RAhigh/CD27high T cells. In this chain, TRBV4-3 is recombined with TRBJ2-2, and the D gene may be TRBD2, 5 bases matching. Sequencing was performed on blood. This receptor was identified in a human donor in good health. The DNA sequence reads TGCGCCAGCAAGATAGCTGTGGGGAGCACCGGGGAGCTGTTTTTT. It encodes CASKIAVGSTGELFF.